The 6 T cell receptor beta chains listed next were all sequenced from one sample in a study of cytomegalovirus exposure and HLA in healthy donors. The primer mix had 60 Vbeta and 13 Jbeta primers. The table came from immunoSEQ multiplex PCR; TCRdb's copy has only in-frame clones and leaves some out. Found here are about 55,000 clones, approximately 71% of them singletons; the top ten hold 30% to 40%. Specimen: PBMCs. These receptors came from a man aged 35-49 years in good health and CMV-seropositive.

The rearrangement joins TRBV5-1 to TRBJ2-1; TRBD2 matches 12 bases. Germline V gives CDR1 SGHRS, CDR2 YFSETQ. The CDR3 contains 16 residues. The V gene end was trimmed by 3 bases and the J gene end by 3 bases; junction bases not matched to a gene: 4. The CDR3 bases are TGCGCCAGCAGCTGGAGGACTAGCGGGGACTACAATGAGCAGTTCTTC. It is translated as CASSWRTSGDYNEQFF.

V gene TRBV5-6 combines with J gene TRBJ2-1; perhaps TRBD1 as D (6 bases). The germline V gene has CDR1 SGHDT and CDR2 YYEEEE. The V end lost 0 bases, the J end lost 4 bases, and 14 bases lay between the germline ends. This CDR3 comprises 16 residues. The CDR3 loop reads CASSLALGQGYNEQFF. The CDR3 nucleotides are TGTGCCAGCAGCTTGGCTCTGGGTCAGGGGTACAATGAGCAGTTCTTC.

This clone appeared once. The rearrangement links TRBV7-8 to TRBJ1-1, with D tentatively TRBD1 (6 bases). The V end was cut by 1 base, the J end by 1 base, with 10 bases between. CDR1 is SGHVS and CDR2 is FQNEAQ in the germline V gene. The CDR3 is 15 amino acids. CDR3 in amino acids: CASSLVGTTNTEAFF. The CDR3 DNA reads TGTGCCAGCAGCTTAGTCGGGACAACGAACACTGAAGCTTTCTTT. Looking up the rest from reference TRBV7-8 and TRBJ1-1 gives the full variable domain: GAGVSQSPRYKVAKRGQDVALRCDPISGHVSLFWYQQALGQGPEFLTYFQNEAQLDKSGLPSDRFFAERPEGSVSTLKIQRTQQEDSAVYLCASSLVGTTNTEAFFGQGTRLTVV.

The chain employs TRBV5-4 and TRBJ2-5, with 12 bases lining up with TRBD1. The CDR3 is 16 amino acids. Unmatched junction bases numbered 10, after V lost 4 bases and J lost 6 bases. CDR1 is SGHNT and CDR2 is YYREEE in the germline V gene (reference sequence). CDR3 sequence: CASSHRDRGLGKTQYF. CDR3 in DNA: TGTGCCAGCAGCCACCGGGACAGGGGGCTTGGGAAGACCCAGTACTTC.

The J gene is TRBJ1-5, the V gene TRBV6-1; D remains unclear. V dropped 4 bases and J dropped 0 bases, with 16 bases sitting between them. Germline assignment: CDR1 MNHNS and CDR2 SASEGT. This CDR3 is 17 amino acids long. CDR3 sequence: CASSALGGLYSNQPQHF. In DNA form, the CDR3 reads TGTGCCAGCAGTGCACTGGGCGGGCTTTATAGCAATCAGCCCCAGCATTTT.

This rearrangement joins TRBV5-6 to TRBJ2-6, with TRBD1 matching over 9 bases. This CDR3 has 16 amino acids. Germline V gene lookup returns CDR1 SGHDT and CDR2 YYEEEE. Trimming cost V 6 bases and J 4 bases; bases outside gene matches: 8. CDR3 sequence reads: CASNKQGAGGANVLTF. CDR3 sequence (DNA): TGTGCCAGCAACAAACAGGGGGCGGGGGGGGCCAACGTCCTGACTTTC.